The 4 T cell receptor beta chains presented below share a single source sample, sequenced in a study of blood T cell repertoires in COVID-19. Sequenced by immunoSEQ multiplex PCR; TCRdb stores in-frame clones only, minus some. The repertoire includes tens of thousands of clones, 88% of them detected once, and 4.5% to 5% sits in the top ten. Sequencing was performed on peripheral blood. These receptors were obtained from a woman aged 70 to 79 with active COVID-19.

J is TRBJ2-1 and V is TRBV18; 7 positions agree with TRBD2. The CDR3 contains 16 residues. From germline, CDR1 is KGHSH and CDR2 LQKENI. V lost 3 bases and J lost 4; bases outside the gene matches: 9. The CDR3 is CASSPYQAGVYNEQFF. The CDR3 DNA sequence: TGTGCCAGCTCACCCTACCAGGCGGGGGTTTACAATGAGCAGTTCTTC.

This clone was observed a handful of times. V is TRBV6-2 or TRBV6-3 and J is TRBJ2-3; TRBD1 aligns across 8 bases. Germline values: CDR1 MNHEY, CDR2 SVGEGT. The CDR3 is 14 amino acids. V was pared by 5 bases and J by 7 bases, with 8 bases of the junction left unmatched. The DNA for the CDR3 is TGTGCCAGCAGTCAGAAGACAGGGGATAATACGCAGTATTTT. This translates into CASSQKTGDNTQYF.

V and J are TRBV12-3 or TRBV12-4 and TRBJ1-1; perhaps TRBD1 as D (5 bases). CDR3 length equals 13 residues. Trimming shortened V by 6 bases and J by 3 bases, and 11 bases separated the two germline ends. The CDR3: CASSRGAYTEAFF. The CDR3 nucleotides are TGTGCCAGCAGCCGCGGGGCTTACACTGAAGCTTTCTTT.

The CDR3 bases are TGCGCCAGCAGCTTATACCCGGGGGGGGTATCCAGATCCCTATACAATGAGCAGTTCTTC. It specifies CASSLYPGGVSRSLYNEQFF. The gene calls are TRBV5-1 and TRBJ2-1; 8 bases map to TRBD2. The junction had 20 bases not matched to a gene; V was cut back by 2 bases and J by 4 bases. This CDR3 has 20 amino acids. Germline V gene sequence: CDR1 SGHRS, CDR2 YFSETQ.